This T cell receptor (beta chain) was profiled in a study of beta chain features in type 1 diabetes. Findings of the study overall: Overrepresentation of cells with high TCR expression could result from cDNA sequencing. Any role of HLA type in TCRB rearrangement remained unresolved here. Junctions at VDJ sites from type 1 diabetes patients had fewer insertions and more deletions.

Concerning this clone itself: Its antigen is not known.

The ends lost 0 bases at V and 4 bases at J; junction bases unmatched: 1. There are 14 residues in the CDR3. Germline V gene lookup returns CDR1 SGHNT and CDR2 YYREEE (reference sequence). Reverse transcription of all isolated RNA meant that expressed TCRB transcripts were sequenced. The repertoire was sequenced with immunoSEQ multiplex PCR; TCRdb's copy has only in-frame clones and lacks some. The sample lists around 500,000 clones, about 29% occurring once. What was sequenced was naive CD4+ T cells from blood. The genes are TRBV5-4 and TRBJ2-3, with 8 nucleotides matching TRBD2. This clonotype originated in a man aged 18 to 29 in good health. The CDR3 DNA reads TGTGCCAGCAGCTTGGTACTAGCGGCAGATACGCAGTATTTT. It translates to CASSLVLAADTQYF.